This TCR beta chain was identified during a study of blood T cell repertoires in COVID-19. Study at large: Both acute and convalescent COVID-19 samples were obtained from the United States, Italy and Spain.

The table came from immunoSEQ multiplex PCR; TCRdb's copy has only in-frame clones and leaves some out. Among 150,000 to 200,000 clones listed, 80% to 90% were seen once. The receptor was isolated from a human donor with active or convalescent COVID-19. The donor label of this sample is uncertain. The sequenced sample was peripheral blood.

CDR3 protein: CASSAGGFSNIQFF. The CDR3 region has the DNA TGTGCCAGCAGCGCCGGGGGTTTTAGCAACATACAGTTCTTC. J is TRBJ2-1 and V is TRBV9; D may be TRBD2 (6 bases). Germline values: CDR1 SGDLS, CDR2 YYNGEE. The CDR3 spans 14 residues. V was pared by 3 bases and J by 13 bases, with 20 bases between.